Shown below are 16 T cell receptor beta chains from a single sample sequenced in a study of CXCR3-negative and CXCR3-positive naive CD8 T cells. Preparation of TRB cDNA libraries relied on 5' RACE carrying UMI labels. No DNA is given; TCRdb re-called the 5' RACE reads and lists each CDR3 protein once. This sample's clone table lists some 120,000 distinct CDR3 sequences. Antigens of these TCRs are unknown. Study-wide results and limits: CXCR3-positive naive cells carried more hydrophobic TRB CDR3s than CXCR3-negative naive cells did.

Sequences were obtained from naive CXCR3+ CD8+ T cells from blood. Subset denoted: CD45RO-CCR7+CD27+CD95- naive CD8+ T cells expressing CXCR3 (TNR3+). The receptor set was obtained from a human donor in good health. Some clones in this sample may be carry-over from other donors' samples.

The V gene is TRBV20-1, the J gene TRBJ2-5; the D call of TRBD1 rests on TCRdb alone, since no DNA is present to check it. The CDR3 runs to 15 residues. In germline, CDR1 is DFQATT, CDR2 SNEGSKA (reference sequence). The CDR3 loop is CSVPMPEQDQETQYF.

The rearrangement links TRBV6-5 to TRBJ2-2. The CDR3 is 12 residues long. Germline loops: CDR1 MNHEY, CDR2 SVGAGI. The CDR3 spells CASSYSYGELFF.

The V gene is TRBV29-1, the J gene TRBJ1-2. This CDR3 region has 13 residues. CDR1 is SQVTM, CDR2 ANQGSEA, per germline. The CDR3 loop reads CSVDDGSNYGYTF.

The chain couples TRBV7-2 to TRBJ2-2. Germline CDR1 is SGHTA and CDR2 is FQGNSA. The CDR3 extends over 15 amino acids. The CDR3 sequence is CASSLGLAGAGELFF.

This chain links TRBV12-3 or TRBV12-4 with TRBJ2-7; TCRdb picks TRBD2, but there is no DNA to check that call. This CDR3 region has 15 residues. This CDR3 reads CASSFSLANSYEQYF.

The chain carries TRBV7-9 and TRBJ2-5; TCRdb's D call, TRBD2, is unchecked because there is no DNA. Germline lookup yields CDR1 SEHNR and CDR2 FQNEAQ (reference sequence). CDR3 length: 15 residues. Here the CDR3 reads CASSSRQRERETQYF.

The rearrangement uses TRBV6-2 or TRBV6-3 and TRBJ1-2; TCRdb designates TRBD1, a call that cannot be tested without DNA. The germline V gene has CDR1 MNHEY and CDR2 SVGEGT. The CDR3 loop spans 15 amino acids. CDR3 in amino acids: CASSYLGLSNYGYTF.

The gene calls are TRBV15 and TRBJ2-1; TCRdb calls TRBD1, which cannot be checked without DNA. Germline CDR1 is LNHNV and CDR2 is YYDKDF (reference sequence). CDR3 length: 14 amino acids. The CDR3 spells CATMGRVDYNEQFF.

V is TRBV7-6 and J is TRBJ2-3. Looked up from germline, CDR1 is SGHVS and CDR2 is FNYEAQ. The CDR3 has 14 residues. CDR3 in amino acids: CASSPELQPDTQYF.

This sequence joins TRBV7-6 and TRBJ1-1; TCRdb's D call of TRBD1 is untestable without DNA. Germline CDR1 reads SGHVS; CDR2 reads FNYEAQ. The CDR3 length is 14 residues. The chain's CDR3 is CASSLEEVGAEAFF.

The chain joins TRBV7-3 to TRBJ2-3; no DNA is available, so the TRBD1 call from TCRdb remains unchecked. The CDR3 length is 16 residues. Germline V gives CDR1 SGHTA, CDR2 FQGTGA. Here the CDR3 reads CASSTVTGPSTDTQYF.

This CDR3 is CSVERDLGVVNYGYTF. The rearrangement links TRBV29-1 to TRBJ1-2. This CDR3 spans 16 amino acids. CDR1 and CDR2 from the germline V gene are SQVTM and ANQGSEA.

This CDR3 is CASSPPGGLGYGYTF. This chain joins TRBV6-2 or TRBV6-3 and TRBJ1-2. Germline assignment: CDR1 MNHEY and CDR2 SVGEGT. The CDR3 runs to 15 residues.

The CDR3 sequence is CASSQRPPYKGDEQFF. The rearrangement links TRBV4-2 to TRBJ2-1; TCRdb gives TRBD1 as the D gene, but with no DNA this cannot be confirmed. Germline CDR1 and CDR2: LGHNA and YNFKEQ. The CDR3 runs 16 residues.

The chain couples TRBV20-1 to TRBJ2-1; TCRdb gives TRBD2 as the D gene, but with no DNA this cannot be confirmed. Germline V gene lookup returns CDR1 DFQATT and CDR2 SNEGSKA (reference sequence). The CDR3 spans 14 residues. CDR3 sequence: CSGQPGLLSNEQFF.

V usage is TRBV7-9 and J usage is TRBJ1-3. Germline CDR1 reads SEHNR; CDR2 reads FQNEAQ (reference sequence). The CDR3 runs to 16 residues. The CDR3 loop is CASSDGRSNSGNTIYF.